These 24 T cell receptor beta chains were all obtained from the same sample, sequenced in a study of cytomegalovirus exposure and HLA in healthy donors. PCR employed 60 Vbeta and 13 Jbeta primers. TCRdb's table, derived via immunoSEQ multiplex PCR, lists solely in-frame clones and lacks some. The table has 130,000 or so clones, 80% seen once. The source material was PBMCs. The origin of the receptors is a man aged 30 to 39 in good health and CMV-seronegative.

Here the CDR3 reads CASSYRATGGYEQYF. Written as DNA, the CDR3 is TGTGCCAGCAGTTACCGGGCCACGGGGGGCTACGAGCAGTACTTC. The rearrangement links TRBV27 to TRBJ2-7, with 7 bases aligning to TRBD2. V shed 4 bases and J 3 bases; nucleotides not matched to a gene: 9. Looked up from germline, CDR1 is MNHEY and CDR2 is SMNVEV (reference sequence). The CDR3 covers 15 residues.

The chain employs TRBV4-1 and TRBJ2-7, with D possibly matching TRBD2 (5 bases). V was clipped by 4 bases and J by 4 bases, with 14 bases between them. The germline gives CDR1 MGHRA, CDR2 YSYEKL. CDR3 length: 14 amino acids. CDR3 sequence (DNA): TGCGCCAGCAGCCTACGCGGGTTCAGATACGAGCAGTACTTC. The encoded protein is CASSLRGFRYEQYF.

In this sample, this clone turned up a few times. The rearrangement joins TRBV4-1 to TRBJ2-5; D is uncertain. CDR3 length: 13 residues. The germline V gene has CDR1 MGHRA and CDR2 YSYEKL. V lost 0 bases and J lost 5, with 7 bases in between. CDR3 sequence reads: CASSQDPGETQYF. The DNA of the CDR3 is TGCGCCAGCAGCCAAGATCCCGGGGAGACCCAGTACTTC.

About this clone: The same CDR3 also results from other DNA sequences found in this sample. The genes are TRBV5-6 and TRBJ2-1; D might be TRBD2 (5 bases). The germline CDR1 and CDR2 sequences are SGHDT and YYEEEE. The CDR3 has 11 amino acids. Trimming removed 1 base at V and 9 bases at J, with 5 bases between. DNA of the CDR3: TGTGCCAGCAGCTTGAGCGGTGAGCAGTTCTTC. Translated, it gives CASSLSGEQFF. The variable domain in full, completed from reference TRBV5-6 and TRBJ2-1, reads DAGVTQSPTHLIKTRGQQVTLRCSPKSGHDTVSWYQQALGQGPQFIFQYYEEEERQRGNFPDRFSGHQFPNYSSELNVNALLLGDSALYLCASSLSGEQFFGPGTRLTVL.

The J gene is TRBJ2-1, the V gene TRBV29-1; TRBD1 is a possible D gene (6 bases). This CDR3 has 11 amino acids. Per germline, CDR1 SQVTM and CDR2 ANQGSEA. V shed 8 bases and J shed 5 bases, with 10 bases lying between them. The CDR3, as DNA: TGCAGCTTCCGGGACAACAATGAGCAGTTCTTC. Amino acid sequence: CSFRDNNEQFF.

Only a few counts were recorded for this clone. The J gene is TRBJ1-1, the V gene TRBV9; unclear D gene. The germline V gene has CDR1 SGDLS and CDR2 YYNGEE. V was shortened by 0 bases and J by 0 bases, with 3 bases between the two germline ends. This CDR3 contains 13 residues. CDR3 DNA sequence: TGTGCCAGCAGCGTAGACTTGAACACTGAAGCTTTCTTT. This gives the protein CASSVDLNTEAFF.

The chain employs TRBV2 and TRBJ2-5; 8 nucleotides agree with TRBD1. The CDR3 runs 14 residues. The trim removed 6 bases at V and 1 base at J, leaving 4 bases unmatched. Germline CDR1 and CDR2: SNHLY and FYNNEI. CDR3 protein: CASSSQGVQETQYF. In nucleotides, the CDR3 is TGTGCCAGCAGCTCACAGGGGGTCCAAGAGACCCAGTACTTC.

The chain combines TRBV4-1 with TRBJ2-7; D is uncertain. Germline CDR1 is MGHRA and CDR2 is YSYEKL. This CDR3 region has 14 residues. Trimming stripped 1 base from V and 3 bases from J, with 10 bases between. The CDR3 nucleotides read TGCGCCAGCAGCCAAGGCCCCGTGAGCTACGAGCAGTACTTC. Amino acid sequence: CASSQGPVSYEQYF.

The J gene is TRBJ1-1, the V gene TRBV5-1; no definite D call. The CDR3 consists of 15 residues. V lost 0 bases, J lost 2 bases, and 11 bases lay in between. CDR1 is SGHRS and CDR2 is YFSETQ in the germline V gene. The CDR3 DNA sequence: TGCGCCAGCAGCTTGGCTCTCGGGGTCAACACTGAAGCTTTCTTT. Amino acids: CASSLALGVNTEAFF.

This chain connects TRBV9 to TRBJ2-3; D is possibly TRBD2 (5 bases). The germline V gene encodes CDR1 SGDLS and CDR2 YYNGEE. Deletions cut 4 bases from V and 1 base from J, with 16 bases between. The CDR3 is made up of 16 amino acids. The chain's CDR3 is CASSTPSGLGTDTQYF. In nucleotides, the CDR3 is TGTGCCAGCAGCACCCCCAGCGGCCTAGGCACAGATACGCAGTATTTT.

This clone occurred a few times. The chain is built from TRBV6-1 and TRBJ2-3; D uncertain. The CDR3 contains 14 residues. The V end lost 7 bases, the J end lost 0 bases, and 11 bases lay between the germline ends. Per the germline V gene, CDR1 is MNHNS and CDR2 is SASEGT. The CDR3, as DNA: TGTGCCAGCACTGTGGGCCGAAGCACAGATACGCAGTATTTT. This translates into CASTVGRSTDTQYF.

The rearrangement joins TRBV29-1 to TRBJ1-1; D gene unclear. Germline values: CDR1 SQVTM, CDR2 ANQGSEA. V lost 1 base, J lost 1 base, and 4 bases lay in between. CDR3 length: 12 residues. The CDR3 nucleotides are TGCAGCGTTGAAGCAGGGAACACTGAAGCTTTCTTT. Translating gives CSVEAGNTEAFF. The full variable domain, with the rest looked up from reference TRBV29-1 and TRBJ1-1, is SAVISQKPSRDICQRGTSLTIQCQVDSQVTMMFWYRQQPGQSLTLIATANQGSEATYESGFVIDKFPISRPNLTFSTLTVSNMSPEDSSIYLCSVEAGNTEAFFGQGTRLTVV.

The V and J genes are TRBV7-6 and TRBJ1-2; 10 nucleotides align to TRBD1. Germline V gene sequence: CDR1 SGHVS, CDR2 FNYEAQ. J was trimmed by 4 bases and V by 5 bases; bases with no gene match: 7. The CDR3 contains 15 residues. CDR3 amino acids: CASSLRTGGTYGYTF. The DNA for the CDR3 is TGTGCCAGCAGCCTTAGGACAGGGGGGACCTATGGCTACACCTTC. The entire variable domain, with the rest obtained from reference TRBV7-6 and TRBJ1-2, is as follows: GAGVSQSPRYKVTKRGQDVALRCDPISGHVSLYWYRQALGQGPEFLTYFNYEAQQDKSGLPNDRFSAERPEGSISTLTIQRTEQRDSAMYRCASSLRTGGTYGYTFGSGTRLTVV.

This clone was detected only once. The gene calls are TRBV5-4 and TRBJ2-7; D possibly corresponds to TRBD1 (6 bases). Germline V CDR1 and CDR2: SGHNT, YYREEE (reference sequence). Trimming took off 1 base at V and 1 base at J, with 18 bases between the two ends. This CDR3 spans 17 amino acids. The CDR3 DNA reads as TGTGCCAGCAGCTTGCCTCGGGGTGGGGGCTTTTCCTACGAGCAGTACTTC. Translating it yields CASSLPRGGGFSYEQYF.

V is TRBV7-9 and J is TRBJ2-1, with 7 bases matching TRBD1. Germline V lookup: CDR1 SEHNR, CDR2 FQNEAQ (reference sequence). This CDR3 has 18 amino acids. The junction had 15 bases not matched to a gene; V was cut back by 4 bases and J by 3 bases. CDR3: CASSSTVYRGDGYNEQFF. The CDR3 region has the DNA TGTGCCAGCAGCTCCACTGTATACAGGGGTGACGGCTACAATGAGCAGTTCTTC. Complete variable domain (other parts from reference TRBV7-9 and TRBJ2-1): DTGVSQNPRHKITKRGQNVTFRCDPISEHNRLYWYRQTLGQGPEFLTYFQNEAQLEKSRLLSDRFSAERPKGSFSTLEIQRTEQGDSAMYLCASSSTVYRGDGYNEQFFGPGTRLTVL.

Notes on this clone: This sample also contains other DNA sequences that code for the same CDR3. V gene TRBV19 combines with J gene TRBJ2-7; D might be TRBD1 (6 bases). Deletions cut 8 bases from V and 3 bases from J, with 8 bases between. Looked up from germline, CDR1 is LNHDA and CDR2 is SQIVND (reference sequence). CDR3 length: 11 amino acids. CDR3 amino acids: CASSRGYEQYF. The CDR3, as DNA: TGTGCCAGTTCCAGGGGCTACGAGCAGTACTTC. The entire variable domain, with the rest obtained from reference TRBV19 and TRBJ2-7, is as follows: DGGITQSPKYLFRKEGQNVTLSCEQNLNHDAMYWYRQDPGQGLRLIYYSQIVNDFQKGDIAEGYSVSREKKESFPLTVTSAQKNPTAFYLCASSRGYEQYFGPGTRLTVT.

The CDR3 coding sequence is TGTGCCAGCAGTTTTACGGTCTTGGAAGCTTGGTTTGGGACTAGCGGGGGACGGACAGATACGCAGTATTTT. Amino acid sequence: CASSFTVLEAWFGTSGGRTDTQYF. The V call is TRBV28, the J call TRBJ2-3; the match to TRBD2 covers 14 bases. Germline values: CDR1 MDHEN, CDR2 SYDVKM. V trimming: 3 bases; J trimming: 3 bases; junction bases outside the gene matches: 26. The CDR3 has 24 amino acids.

Only one count was recorded for this clone. The rearrangement links TRBV7-2 to TRBJ1-1; D is undetermined. Germline loops: CDR1 SGHTA, CDR2 FQGNSA. The CDR3 spans 13 residues. Between the trimmed V and J ends, which lost 5 bases and 0 bases, there was a span of 7 bases. CDR3 residues: CASSATVNTEAFF. CDR3 sequence (DNA): TGTGCCAGCAGCGCCACAGTGAACACTGAAGCTTTCTTT.

The chain couples TRBV30 to TRBJ2-7; D perhaps matches TRBD2 (7 bases). This CDR3 comprises 14 residues. V gave up 0 bases and J gave up 3 bases, with 12 bases separating them. Germline V gene lookup returns CDR1 GTSNPN and CDR2 SVGIG (reference sequence). This CDR3 reads CAWSVGGGVYEQYF. CDR3 bases: TGTGCCTGGAGTGTGGGAGGGGGGGTCTACGAGCAGTACTTC.

The chain couples TRBV9 to TRBJ2-7; no firm D call. Germline values: CDR1 SGDLS, CDR2 YYNGEE. Trimming left V 0 bases short and J 3 bases short, with 7 bases between. CDR3 length: 13 amino acids. Here the CDR3 reads CASSVAENYEQYF. The DNA for the CDR3 is TGTGCCAGCAGCGTAGCGGAGAACTACGAGCAGTACTTC. The entire variable domain, with the rest obtained from reference TRBV9 and TRBJ2-7, is as follows: DSGVTQTPKHLITATGQRVTLRCSPRSGDLSVYWYQQSLDQGLQFLIQYYNGEERAKGNILERFSAQQFPDLHSELNLSSLELGDSALYFCASSVAENYEQYFGPGTRLTVT.

The sample holds a few counts of this clone. This chain links TRBV6-1 with TRBJ2-5; possible D gene TRBD1, 5 bases. The J call may be incorrect, as the DNA end agrees better with TRBJ2-7. Germline values: CDR1 MNHNS, CDR2 SASEGT. The CDR3 consists of 14 residues. The CDR3 is CASNAPTDFNEQYF. The CDR3 region has the DNA TGTGCCAGCAATGCACCGACAGATTTCAACGAGCAGTACTTC.

This chain joins TRBV29-1 and TRBJ2-7, with 8 bases matching TRBD1. Germline CDR1 SQVTM, CDR2 ANQGSEA. This CDR3 spans 11 amino acids. V dropped 7 bases and J dropped 7; count of bases not matched to a gene: 6. CDR3 in amino acids: CSGGQVGEQYF. Here the CDR3 DNA reads TGCAGCGGGGGACAGGTTGGTGAGCAGTACTTC.

The V call is TRBV11-2, the J call TRBJ2-6; 8 bases align to TRBD1. The V gene end was trimmed by 5 bases and the J gene end by 4 bases; junction bases not matched to a gene: 10. Germline values: CDR1 SGHAT, CDR2 FQNNGV. The CDR3 spans 17 residues. As DNA, the CDR3 is TGTGCCAGCAGCCCGCGGACAGGGACAACGGGGGCCAACGTCCTGACTTTC. This sequence encodes CASSPRTGTTGANVLTF.

A single count supports this clone. The chain recombines TRBV6-5 with TRBJ2-7, with D possibly matching TRBD1 (6 bases). CDR3 length: 13 amino acids. Germline CDR1 MNHEY, CDR2 SVGAGI. Trimming stripped 6 bases from V and 3 bases from J, with 12 bases between. DNA for the CDR3: TGTGCCAGCAGCCTTGGACAGTTCTACGAGCAGTACTTC. This codes for CASSLGQFYEQYF.